Below, one T cell receptor (beta chain) is given with its context. The sample originates from a study of blood T cell repertoires in COVID-19. Overall study context: Nucleic acid was either cDNA or gDNA, and it came from T cells, B-cell-depleted T cells, or PBMCs.

Only in-frame clones appear in the TCRdb table, and some are missing; sequencing was by immunoSEQ multiplex PCR. The table has roughly 63,000 clones, 85% to 90% seen once. V shed 6 bases, J shed 11 bases, and the junction held 4 bases outside the gene matches. This CDR3 is built from 11 residues. Sequencing used peripheral blood. The rearrangement uses TRBV12-3 or TRBV12-4 and TRBJ2-1; 7 positions agree with TRBD2. This receptor was taken from a woman aged 50 to 60 with active or convalescent COVID-19. The CDR3 loop is CASSRGTKQFF. CDR3 nucleotides: TGTGCCAGCAGCCGCGGGACTAAGCAGTTCTTC.